These 8 T cell receptor beta chains came from one sample sequenced in a study of CD8 T cells in ankylosing spondylitis. TCRdb re-called the 5' RACE reads with MiXCR, one entry per CDR3 protein. The profile shows 500,000 to 550,000 distinct CDR3 sequences, 10% to 15% of them singletons. Findings of the study overall: In ankylosing spondylitis blood, a motif of roughly eight highly homologous TCR beta variants appeared characteristic.

No cognate antigen is known for these TCRs. Sequences were obtained from blood, either unsorted or a sorted T cell fraction (not recorded which). The receptor source for this set is a male donor with ankylosing spondylitis.

There are many counts of this clonotype. V usage is TRBV5-1 and J usage is TRBJ2-5, with 11 bases identical to TRBD2. Germline values: CDR1 SGHRS, CDR2 YFSETQ. The CDR3 is made up of 15 amino acids. With V trimmed by 2 bases and J by 3 bases, 3 bases remained unmatched. Written as DNA, the CDR3 is TGCGCCAGCAGCTTACTAGCGGGAGAGGAAGAGACCCAGTACTTC. Protein sequence: CASSLLAGEEETQYF.

The chain joins TRBV9 to TRBJ2-7; perhaps TRBD2 as D (5 bases). The CDR3 spans 17 residues. From germline, CDR1 is SGDLS and CDR2 YYNGEE. The V gene lost 0 bases and the J gene lost 0 bases, with 16 bases spanning the gap. The DNA for the CDR3 is TGTGCCAGCAGCGTAGCGGAAGGCGGGCCCTACTCCTACGAGCAGTACGTC. Its protein product is CASSVAEGGPYSYEQYV.

This clonotype was counted between two and nine times. This chain joins TRBV5-6 and TRBJ1-4; D gene uncertain. CDR1 and CDR2 from the germline V gene are SGHDT and YYEEEE. Trimming removed 0 bases from V and 7 bases from J, with 4 bases in between. The CDR3 consists of 12 residues. The CDR3 protein is CASSLGAEKLFF. CDR3 DNA: TGTGCCAGCAGCTTGGGGGCTGAAAAACTGTTTTTT.

This clonotype was seen a few times. V and J are TRBV19 and TRBJ1-5; 8 bases line up with TRBD1. The CDR3 is 14 residues long. The junction had 6 bases not matched to a gene; V was cut back by 6 bases and J by 5 bases. CDR1 is LNHDA, CDR2 SQIVND, per germline (reference sequence). CDR3 bases: TGTGCCAGTAGGATCAGGGGGCCGGATCAGCCCCAGCATTTT. It yields the protein CASRIRGPDQPQHF.

The J gene is TRBJ2-5, the V gene TRBV6-1; 10 bases agree with TRBD1. Trimming removed 4 bases from V and 4 bases from J; junction bases left unmatched: 6. Germline V gene lookup returns CDR1 MNHNS and CDR2 SASEGT. This CDR3 contains 15 residues. The CDR3: CASSVDWDRGETQYF. CDR3 sequence (DNA): TGTGCCAGCAGTGTCGATTGGGACAGGGGAGAGACCCAGTACTTC.

This clonotype was counted a few times. The V and J genes are TRBV25-1 and TRBJ1-1, with unresolved D. The CDR3 extends over 13 amino acids. From germline, CDR1 is MGHDK and CDR2 SYGVNS. V was trimmed by 2 bases and J by 3 bases, leaving 7 bases between them. The CDR3 sequence is CASSEGRYTEAFF. The CDR3 DNA sequence: TGTGCCAGCAGTGAAGGGAGGTACACTGAAGCTTTCTTT.

The rearrangement joins TRBV5-1 to TRBJ2-7, with 13 bases lining up with TRBD2. V was pared by 5 bases and J by 9 bases, with 11 bases of the junction left unmatched. CDR1 and CDR2 (germline): SGHRS, YFSETQ. The CDR3 has 15 residues. CDR3 region: CASRPGTSGIEWQYF. The CDR3 DNA follows: TGCGCCAGCAGACCCGGGACTAGCGGGATTGAGTGGCAGTACTTC.

This rearrangement joins TRBV29-1 to TRBJ1-2; possibly TRBD1 for D (5 bases). The germline V gene has CDR1 SQVTM and CDR2 ANQGSEA. Between the trimmed V and J ends, which lost 2 bases and 4 bases, there was a span of 8 bases. There are 12 residues in the CDR3. CDR3 DNA: TGCAGCGTTGAACGGGGCAGCTATGGCTACACCTTC. It is translated as CSVERGSYGYTF.